These T cell receptor beta chains were read from a single sample in a study of blood T cell repertoires in COVID-19. Assay used: immunoSEQ multiplex PCR; TCRdb lists only in-frame clones, some missing. Of approximately 76,000 clones listed, roughly 86% are singletons. The sample was peripheral blood. All receptors derive from a woman in her sixties or seventies with acute or convalescent COVID-19. CDR3s leave out the opening cysteine and the closing phenylalanine or tryptophan.

J | V | CDR3
TRBJ1-1 | TRBV7-9 | ASSYPAGRFNTEAF
TRBJ1-5 | TRBV19 | ASKEKGQYSNQPQH
TRBJ2-7 | TRBV12-3/TRBV12-4 | ASSIRQGGQQY
TRBJ1-5 | TRBV12-5 | ASGLGQAYQPQH
TRBJ1-1 | TRBV6-2/TRBV6-3 | ASSHQAGANTEAF
TRBJ2-3 | TRBV10-3 | AIRPEGEGRDTQY
TRBJ1-3 | TRBV11-2 | ASSLDYFRNTIY
TRBJ2-3 | TRBV27 | ASSRIQGNTQY
TRBJ2-7 | TRBV12-3/TRBV12-4 | ASSLRGDEQY
TRBJ1-1 | TRBV6-5 | ASTQLEGGHTEAF
TRBJ2-3 | TRBV6-6 | ASRWTSEVPDTQY
TRBJ2-3 | TRBV19 | ASSMRLYNTDTQY
TRBJ2-5 | TRBV30 | AWESGLAAQETQY
TRBJ2-1 | TRBV19 | ASSGSLAGEPNEQF
TRBJ2-5 | TRBV7-2 | ASSFQGLAGLQETQY
TRBJ2-7 | TRBV27 | ASSSTGSSYEQY
TRBJ1-2 | TRBV28 | ASIPNGGWLGGYT
TRBJ1-2 | TRBV24-1 | ATSESGGTDGYT
TRBJ2-7 | TRBV6-5 | ASISTADEQY
TRBJ2-1 | TRBV27 | ASTGGRYNEQF
TRBJ1-6 | TRBV2 | ASSGDNVYNSPLH
TRBJ2-1 | TRBV13 | ASSSQTDRLSYNEQF
TRBJ2-1 | TRBV24-1 | ATSGPLENNEQF